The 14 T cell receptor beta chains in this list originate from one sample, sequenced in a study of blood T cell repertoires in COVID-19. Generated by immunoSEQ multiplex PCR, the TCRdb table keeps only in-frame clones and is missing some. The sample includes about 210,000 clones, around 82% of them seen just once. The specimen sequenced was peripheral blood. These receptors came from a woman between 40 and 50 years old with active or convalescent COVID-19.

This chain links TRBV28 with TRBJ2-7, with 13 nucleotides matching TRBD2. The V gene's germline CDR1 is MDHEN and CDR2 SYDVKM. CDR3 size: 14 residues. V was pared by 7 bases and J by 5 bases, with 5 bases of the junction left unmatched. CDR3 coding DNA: TGTGCCAGCATTACCGGGACTAGCGGGAACGAGCAGTACTTC. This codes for CASITGTSGNEQYF.

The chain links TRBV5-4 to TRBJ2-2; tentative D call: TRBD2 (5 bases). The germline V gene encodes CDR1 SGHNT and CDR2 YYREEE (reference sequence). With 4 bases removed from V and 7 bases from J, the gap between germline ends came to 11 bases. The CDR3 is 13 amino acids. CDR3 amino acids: CASSPGSIGELFF. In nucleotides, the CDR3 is TGTGCCAGCAGCCCGGGGAGTATCGGGGAGCTGTTTTTT.

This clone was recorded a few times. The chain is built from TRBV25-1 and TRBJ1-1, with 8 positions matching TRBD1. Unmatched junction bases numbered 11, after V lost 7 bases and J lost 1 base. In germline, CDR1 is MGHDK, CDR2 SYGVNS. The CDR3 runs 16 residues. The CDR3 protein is CASNPIAGTGNTEAFF. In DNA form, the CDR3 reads TGTGCCAGCAACCCGATAGCCGGGACAGGGAACACTGAAGCTTTCTTT.

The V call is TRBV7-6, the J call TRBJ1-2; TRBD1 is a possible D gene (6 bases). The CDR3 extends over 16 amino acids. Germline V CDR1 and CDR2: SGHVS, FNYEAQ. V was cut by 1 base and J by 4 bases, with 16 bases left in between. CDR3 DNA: TGTGCCAGCAGCTTAGACGCGACAGGTAACGGCTATGGCTACACCTTC. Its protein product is CASSLDATGNGYGYTF.

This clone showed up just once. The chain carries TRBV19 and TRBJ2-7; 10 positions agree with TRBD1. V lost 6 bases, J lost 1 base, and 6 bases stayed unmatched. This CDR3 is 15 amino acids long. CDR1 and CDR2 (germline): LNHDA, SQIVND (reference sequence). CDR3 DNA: TGTGCCAGTAGCTCCCGGGACAGGGGATCCTACGAGCAGTACTTC. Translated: CASSSRDRGSYEQYF.

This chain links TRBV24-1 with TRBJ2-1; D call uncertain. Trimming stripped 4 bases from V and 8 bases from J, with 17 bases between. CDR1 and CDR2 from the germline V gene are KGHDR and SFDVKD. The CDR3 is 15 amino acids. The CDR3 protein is CATSDASSTSDEQFF. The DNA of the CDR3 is TGTGCCACCAGTGACGCTTCTTCTACGTCCGATGAGCAGTTCTTC.

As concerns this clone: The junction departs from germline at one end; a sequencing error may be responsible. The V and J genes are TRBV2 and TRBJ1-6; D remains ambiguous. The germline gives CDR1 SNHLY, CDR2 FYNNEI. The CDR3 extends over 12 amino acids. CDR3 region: CASSGDNSPLHF. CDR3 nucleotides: TGTGCCAGCAGCGGGGATAACTCACCCCTCCACTTT.

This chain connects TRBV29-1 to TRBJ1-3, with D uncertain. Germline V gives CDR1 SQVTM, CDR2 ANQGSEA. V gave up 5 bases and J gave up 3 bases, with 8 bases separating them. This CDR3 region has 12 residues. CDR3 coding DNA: TGCAGCGTTCGGAGGGTTGGAAACACCATATATTTT. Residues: CSVRRVGNTIYF.

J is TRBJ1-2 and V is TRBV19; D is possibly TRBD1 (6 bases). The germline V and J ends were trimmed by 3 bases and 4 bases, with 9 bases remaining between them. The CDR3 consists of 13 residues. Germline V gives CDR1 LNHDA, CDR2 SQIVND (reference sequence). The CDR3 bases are TGTGCCAGTAGTATCCCAGGGGCCTATGGCTACACCTTC. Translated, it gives CASSIPGAYGYTF.

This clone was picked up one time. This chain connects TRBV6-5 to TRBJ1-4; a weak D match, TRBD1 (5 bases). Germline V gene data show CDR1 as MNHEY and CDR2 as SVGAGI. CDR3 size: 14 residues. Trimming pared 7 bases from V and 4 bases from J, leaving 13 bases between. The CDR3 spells CASKGYRINEKLFF. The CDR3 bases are TGTGCCAGCAAGGGGTACAGGATTAATGAAAAACTGTTTTTT.

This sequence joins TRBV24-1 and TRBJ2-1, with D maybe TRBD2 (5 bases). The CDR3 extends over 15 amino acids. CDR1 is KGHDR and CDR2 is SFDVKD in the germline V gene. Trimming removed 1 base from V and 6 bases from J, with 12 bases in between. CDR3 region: CATSDLVTSRNEQFF. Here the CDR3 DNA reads TGTGCCACCAGTGATTTAGTAACTAGTCGCAATGAGCAGTTCTTC.

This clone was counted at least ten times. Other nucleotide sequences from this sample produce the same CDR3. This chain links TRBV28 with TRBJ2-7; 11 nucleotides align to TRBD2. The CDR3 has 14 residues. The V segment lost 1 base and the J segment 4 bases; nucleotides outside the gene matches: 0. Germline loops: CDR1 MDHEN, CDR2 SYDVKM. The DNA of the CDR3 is TGTGCCAGCAGTTTATCTAGCGGGGGGTACGAGCAGTACTTC. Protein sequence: CASSLSSGGYEQYF.

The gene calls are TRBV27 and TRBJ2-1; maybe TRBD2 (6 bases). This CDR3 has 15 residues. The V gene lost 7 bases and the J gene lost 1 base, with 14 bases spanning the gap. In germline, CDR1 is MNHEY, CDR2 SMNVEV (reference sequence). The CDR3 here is CASKAGGYSYNEQFF. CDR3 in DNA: TGTGCCAGCAAGGCCGGGGGTTATTCCTACAATGAGCAGTTCTTC.

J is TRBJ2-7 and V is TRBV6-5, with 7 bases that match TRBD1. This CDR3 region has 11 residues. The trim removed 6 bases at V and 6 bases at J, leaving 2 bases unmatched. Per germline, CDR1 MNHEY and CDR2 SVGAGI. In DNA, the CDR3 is TGTGCCAGCAGCACAGGGGTCGAGCAGTACTTC. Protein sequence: CASSTGVEQYF.